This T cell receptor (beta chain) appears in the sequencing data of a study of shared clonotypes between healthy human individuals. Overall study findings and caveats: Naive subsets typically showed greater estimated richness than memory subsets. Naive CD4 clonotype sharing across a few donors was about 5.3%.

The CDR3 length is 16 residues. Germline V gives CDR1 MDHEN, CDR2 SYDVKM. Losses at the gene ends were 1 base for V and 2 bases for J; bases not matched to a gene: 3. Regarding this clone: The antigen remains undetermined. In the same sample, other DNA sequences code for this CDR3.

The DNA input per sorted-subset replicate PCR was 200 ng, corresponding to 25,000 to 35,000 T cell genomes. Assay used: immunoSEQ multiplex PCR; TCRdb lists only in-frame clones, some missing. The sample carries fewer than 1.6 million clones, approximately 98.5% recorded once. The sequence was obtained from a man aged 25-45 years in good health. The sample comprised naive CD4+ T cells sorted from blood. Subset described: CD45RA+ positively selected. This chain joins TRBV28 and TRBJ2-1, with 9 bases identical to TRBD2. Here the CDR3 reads CASSLLAGGPYNEQFF. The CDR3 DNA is TGTGCCAGCAGTTTATTGGCGGGAGGGCCCTACAATGAGCAGTTCTTC.